Below, one T cell receptor beta chain is given with its context. Clones were read by immunoSEQ multiplex PCR, and TCRdb kept only the in-frame ones, dropping some. The repertoire holds roughly 130,000 clones, roughly 92% seen once, with about 11% in the top ten. V dropped 6 bases and J dropped 2; count of bases not matched to a gene: 5. The CDR3 sequence is 14 residues long. The germline V gene has CDR1 MNHEY and CDR2 SVGAGI. This entry comes from a study of control samples from healthy donors and cancer patients. The receptor was isolated from a man aged 30-40 years in good health. Sequencing was performed on blood. The chain has TRBV6-5 and TRBJ2-3; 7 positions agree with TRBD1. The CDR3 region has the DNA TGTGCCAGCAGACCGGGACAGACCACAGATACGCAGTATTTT. Protein sequence: CASRPGQTTDTQYF.